The clone carrying this T cell receptor beta chain was counted between two and nine times. Its specificity is not known. This sample is drawn from a study of molecular identifiers for immune sequencing clone quantification. The study's findings and limits: Clonotypes surpassing 20 RNA copies contained over 99% of effector molecules, versus under 1% in naive cells.

Each CDR3 protein gets one entry after TCRdb re-called the PCR reads with MiXCR. The sample has over 550,000 distinct CDR3 sequences; roughly 23% are singletons. Per germline, CDR1 MGHRA and CDR2 YSYEKL. The V gene end was trimmed by 4 bases and the J gene end by 7 bases; junction bases not matched to a gene: 7. The CDR3 is made up of 15 amino acids. Sample: naive CD8+ T cells from blood, with Jurkat cell RNA spiked in. The sample's subset: FACS-sorted CD8+CD4-CCR7+CD45RA+ naive T cells. This TCR was recovered from a human donor in good health. Some libraries in this study had Jurkat cell RNA spiked in. The chain uses TRBV4-1 and TRBJ1-6; 7 bases are a match to TRBD1. The CDR3 DNA reads as TGCGCCAGCAGCCTCGACAGGGCAGGCAATTCACCCCTCCACTTT. Translation gives CASSLDRAGNSPLHF.